These T cell receptor beta chains were read from a single sample in a study of cytomegalovirus exposure and HLA in healthy donors. TCRdb's copy holds only in-frame clones and misses some; the assay was immunoSEQ multiplex PCR. Seen here are approximately 150,000 clones, just under 85% observed once, and the top ten hold 1.9%. Source material: PBMCs. These TCRs come from a woman in her thirties or forties in good health and CMV-seronegative. Each CDR3 is given with its conserved first and last residue. A D gene is named only where the DNA matches it firmly. Expanded clones get a size class; other rows say once, few or many, or leave the size out.

D,size,J,V,CDR3,DNA
TRBD1,NA,TRBJ1-2,TRBV29-1,CSVPSGTGFFYGYTF,TGCAGCGTTCCCAGCGGGACAGGGTTTTTCTATGGCTACACCTTC
NA,once,TRBJ2-1,TRBV5-6,CASSLTPLHNEQFF,TGTGCCAGCAGCCTGACTCCTCTGCACAATGAGCAGTTCTTC
TRBD1,NA,TRBJ1-5,TRBV7-2,CASSLAGTGGNQPQHF,TGTGCCAGCAGCTTAGCTGGGACAGGGGGCAATCAGCCCCAGCATTTT
TRBD1,NA,TRBJ2-7,TRBV11-2,CASSLVDRGKYF,TGTGCCAGCAGCTTAGTCGACAGGGGGAAGTACTTC
NA,once,TRBJ1-5,TRBV7-2,CASSRDGNQPQHF,TGTGCCAGCAGCCGCGACGGGAATCAGCCCCAGCATTTT
TRBD2,NA,TRBJ2-2,TRBV5-1,CASRPSGRDTGELFF,TGCGCCAGCAGGCCAAGCGGGAGGGACACCGGGGAGCTGTTTTTT
TRBD1,NA,TRBJ2-7,TRBV28,CASKGAGYEQYF,TGTGCCAGCAAGGGGGCGGGCTACGAGCAGTACTTC
NA,NA,TRBJ2-2,TRBV27,CASSPLRGFWANTGELFF,TGTGCCAGCAGTCCCCTCCGGGGGTTCTGGGCGAACACCGGGGAGCTGTTTTTT
NA,NA,TRBJ1-2,TRBV28,CASSFGQNYGYTF,TGTGCCAGCAGTTTCGGACAGAACTATGGCTACACCTTC
NA,NA,TRBJ2-7,TRBV9,CASSVSGYSYEQYF,TGTGCCAGCAGCGTCTCGGGATACTCCTACGAGCAGTACTTC
NA,NA,TRBJ1-1,TRBV19,CASSMGLWKEAFF,TGTGCCAGTAGTATGGGGCTTTGGAAGGAAGCTTTCTTT
TRBD1,NA,TRBJ2-2,TRBV4-1,CASSLRTGGITGELFF,TGCGCCAGCAGCCTAAGGACAGGGGGCATCACCGGGGAGCTGTTTTTT
NA,NA,TRBJ2-7,TRBV5-1,CASSTFRGNYEQYF,TGCGCCAGCAGCACATTCAGGGGAAACTACGAGCAGTACTTC
NA,NA,TRBJ1-5,TRBV5-6,CASSLGGGAGSNQPQHF,TGTGCCAGCAGCTTGGGAGGGGGGGCGGGCAGCAATCAGCCCCAGCATTTT
NA,NA,TRBJ2-7,TRBV7-2,CASSLTPLAGNEQYF,TGTGCCAGCAGCTTAACCCCCCTGGCGGGAAACGAGCAGTACTTC
TRBD2,few,TRBJ2-5,TRBV5-1,CASSLTSGQETQYF,TGCGCCAGCAGCCTGACTAGCGGACAAGAGACCCAGTACTTC
TRBD1,once,TRBJ2-7,TRBV5-1,CASSLGQGYSYEQYF,TGCGCCAGCAGCTTGGGACAGGGGTATTCCTACGAGCAGTACTTC
TRBD2,NA,TRBJ2-7,TRBV6-5,CASSFSSGRAYEQYF,TGTGCCAGCAGTTTCTCAAGCGGGAGAGCCTACGAGCAGTACTTC
NA,NA,TRBJ1-1,TRBV29-1,CSVGGFVAEAFF,TGCAGCGTTGGAGGGTTTGTTGCTGAAGCTTTCTTT
NA,NA,TRBJ2-1,TRBV6-6,CASSYSGTNNEQFF,TGTGCCAGCAGTTACTCCGGGACAAACAATGAGCAGTTCTTC
TRBD2,few,TRBJ2-5,TRBV19,CASSTREQGYQETQYF,TGTGCCAGTAGTACGCGGGAGCAAGGGTACCAAGAGACCCAGTACTTC
TRBD1,NA,TRBJ2-7,TRBV5-8,CASSSTGGSYEQYF,TGTGCCAGCAGTTCGACAGGGGGCTCCTACGAGCAGTACTTC
TRBD2,NA,TRBJ2-3,TRBV28,CASSFAGGGDTQYF,TGTGCCAGCAGTTTCGCGGGAGGGGGAGATACGCAGTATTTT
TRBD1,NA,TRBJ2-7,TRBV7-2,CASSLNPGQFAEQYF,TGTGCCAGCAGTCTTAACCCGGGACAGTTTGCCGAGCAGTACTTC
TRBD2,NA,TRBJ2-7,TRBV18,CASSPLPTPSGRFHEQYF,TGTGCCAGCTCACCCCTCCCAACCCCTAGCGGGAGGTTCCACGAGCAGTACTTC
TRBD2,NA,TRBJ2-3,TRBV7-2,CASSDLAGPTDTQYF,TGTGCCAGCAGCGACTTAGCGGGACCCACAGATACGCAGTATTTT
TRBD2,NA,TRBJ2-7,TRBV5-1,CASSLVAGGNYEQYF,TGCGCCAGCAGCTTGGTAGCGGGAGGTAACTACGAGCAGTACTTC
NA,few,TRBJ2-2,TRBV28,CASSFLANTGELFF,TGTGCCAGCAGTTTTCTAGCGAACACCGGGGAGCTGTTTTTT
NA,NA,TRBJ1-4,TRBV7-8,CASGGGATNEKLFF,TGTGCCAGCGGGGGCGGAGCAACTAATGAAAAACTGTTTTTT
TRBD1,NA,TRBJ1-5,TRBV29-1,CIPGQGARNQPQHF,TGCATCCCCGGGCAGGGGGCACGGAATCAGCCCCAGCATTTT
NA,NA,TRBJ1-2,TRBV28,CASSLWTRTANYGYTF,TGTGCCAGCAGTTTATGGACCAGGACAGCCAACTATGGCTACACCTTC
TRBD2,NA,TRBJ2-1,TRBV27,CAWEPGLIPTSGIDNEQFF,TGTGCCTGGGAACCGGGGCTAATTCCCACTAGCGGGATCGACAATGAGCAGTTCTTC
TRBD1,NA,TRBJ1-5,TRBV30,CAWGQENYSNQPQHF,TGTGCCTGGGGACAGGAGAACTATAGCAATCAGCCCCAGCATTTT
NA,NA,TRBJ1-2,TRBV20-1,CSAPRGYGYTF,TGCAGTGCTCCGCGGGGGTATGGCTACACCTTC
TRBD1,NA,TRBJ2-2,TRBV5-1,CASSLGQGNTGELFF,TGCGCCAGCAGCTTGGGACAGGGAAACACCGGGGAGCTGTTTTTT
NA,few,TRBJ2-7,TRBV2,CASSESGYEQYF,TGTGCCAGCAGTGAATCGGGATACGAGCAGTACTTC
NA,few,TRBJ2-3,TRBV9,CASSVVVTDTQYF,TGTGCCAGCAGCGTAGTAGTGACAGATACGCAGTATTTT
NA,NA,TRBJ2-5,TRBV5-8,CASSLARETQYF,TGTGCCAGCAGCTTGGCCAGGGAGACCCAGTACTTC
NA,NA,TRBJ2-3,TRBV2,CASSDLQYPGAQYF,TGTGCCAGCAGTGATTTACAGTACCCGGGAGCGCAGTATTTT
NA,NA,TRBJ2-5,TRBV27,CASSLYRDEQETQYF,TGTGCCAGCAGCCTTTACAGAGACGAACAAGAGACCCAGTACTTC
NA,NA,TRBJ2-1,TRBV6-5,CASSYQTRSHEQFF,TGTGCCAGCAGTTACCAGACTAGATCCCATGAGCAGTTCTTC
TRBD1,NA,TRBJ2-2,TRBV28,CASSIDRGRTGELFF,TGTGCCAGCAGTATCGACAGGGGGCGCACCGGGGAGCTGTTTTTT
NA,NA,TRBJ1-2,TRBV6-5,CASRFPGRVGGYTF,TGTGCCAGCAGATTCCCCGGCAGGGTGGGTGGCTACACCTTC
TRBD1,few,TRBJ1-1,TRBV5-1,CASRQGGAEGTEAFF,TGCGCCAGCCGTCAAGGGGGCGCCGAGGGAACTGAAGCTTTCTTT
NA,NA,TRBJ2-7,TRBV6-1,CASSAIGATPVSEQYF,TGTGCCAGCAGTGCCATCGGAGCGACCCCAGTCAGCGAGCAGTACTTC
TRBD2,NA,TRBJ2-1,TRBV30,CAWSVGLAGYNEQFF,TGTGCCTGGAGTGTAGGCCTAGCGGGTTACAATGAGCAGTTCTTC
TRBD2,NA,TRBJ2-1,TRBV9,CASLRTSGGTYNEQFF,TGTGCCAGCCTTAGGACTAGCGGAGGTACCTACAATGAGCAGTTCTTC
TRBD2,NA,TRBJ2-1,TRBV4-2,CASSQESASGRRNEQFF,TGTGCCAGCAGCCAAGAATCGGCTAGCGGGAGAAGAAATGAGCAGTTCTTC
TRBD2,once,TRBJ2-5,TRBV7-2,CASSLGSWGGGETQYF,TGTGCCAGCAGCTTAGGGAGCTGGGGGGGAGGAGAGACCCAGTACTTC